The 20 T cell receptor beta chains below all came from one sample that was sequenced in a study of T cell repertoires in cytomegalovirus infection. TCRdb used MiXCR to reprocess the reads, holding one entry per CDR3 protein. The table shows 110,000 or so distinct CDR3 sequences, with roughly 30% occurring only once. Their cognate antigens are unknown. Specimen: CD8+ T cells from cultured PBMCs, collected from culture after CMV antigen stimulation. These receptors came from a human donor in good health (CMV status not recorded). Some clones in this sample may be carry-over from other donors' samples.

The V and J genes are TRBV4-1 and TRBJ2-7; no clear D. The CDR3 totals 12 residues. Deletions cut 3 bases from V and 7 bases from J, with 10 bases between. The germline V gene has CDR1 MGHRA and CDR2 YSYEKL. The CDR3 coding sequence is TGCGCCAGCAGCCATCTACGTGGGGAGCAGTACTTC. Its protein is CASSHLRGEQYF.

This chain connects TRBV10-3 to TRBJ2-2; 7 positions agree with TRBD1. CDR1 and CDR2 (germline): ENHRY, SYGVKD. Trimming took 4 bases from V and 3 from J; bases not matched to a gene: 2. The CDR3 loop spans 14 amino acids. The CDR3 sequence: CAISGQGDTGELFF. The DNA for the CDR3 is TGTGCCATCAGTGGGCAGGGGGACACCGGGGAGCTGTTTTTT.

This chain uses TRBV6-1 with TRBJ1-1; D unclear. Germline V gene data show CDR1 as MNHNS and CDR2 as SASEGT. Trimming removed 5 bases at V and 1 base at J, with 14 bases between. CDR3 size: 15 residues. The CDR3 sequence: CASSPTWTRNTEAFF. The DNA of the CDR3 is TGTGCCAGCAGTCCGACATGGACCAGGAACACTGAAGCTTTCTTT.

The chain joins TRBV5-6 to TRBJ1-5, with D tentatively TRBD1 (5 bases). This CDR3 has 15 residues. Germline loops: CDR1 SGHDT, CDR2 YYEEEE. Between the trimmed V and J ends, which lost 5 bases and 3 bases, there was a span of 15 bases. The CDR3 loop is CASSTTQGDNQPQHF. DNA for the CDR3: TGTGCCAGCAGTACCACTCAAGGGGACAATCAGCCCCAGCATTTT.

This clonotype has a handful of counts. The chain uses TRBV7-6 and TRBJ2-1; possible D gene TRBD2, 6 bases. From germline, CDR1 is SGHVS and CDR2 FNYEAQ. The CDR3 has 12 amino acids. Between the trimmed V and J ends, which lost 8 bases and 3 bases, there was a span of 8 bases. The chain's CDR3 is CASGGNYNEQFF. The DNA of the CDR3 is TGTGCCAGCGGGGGGAACTACAATGAGCAGTTCTTC.

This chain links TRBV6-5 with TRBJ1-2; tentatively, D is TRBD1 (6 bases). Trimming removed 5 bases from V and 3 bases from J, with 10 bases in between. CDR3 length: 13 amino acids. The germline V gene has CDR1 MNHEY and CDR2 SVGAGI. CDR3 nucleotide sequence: TGTGCCAGCAGTGACACAGGGTACTATGGCTACACCTTC. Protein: CASSDTGYYGYTF.

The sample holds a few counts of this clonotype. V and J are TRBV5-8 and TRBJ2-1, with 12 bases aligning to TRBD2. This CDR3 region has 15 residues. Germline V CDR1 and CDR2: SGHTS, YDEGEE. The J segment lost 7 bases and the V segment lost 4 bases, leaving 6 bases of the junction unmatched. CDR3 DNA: TGTGCCAGCAGCCTAGCGGGGGGGAATCTGAATGAGCAGTTCTTC. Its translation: CASSLAGGNLNEQFF.

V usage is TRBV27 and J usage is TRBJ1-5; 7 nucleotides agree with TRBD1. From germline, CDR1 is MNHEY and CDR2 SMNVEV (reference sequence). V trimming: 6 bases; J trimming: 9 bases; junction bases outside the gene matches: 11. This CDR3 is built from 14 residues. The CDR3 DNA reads TGTGCCAGCAGGCCCGGGACAGACCCGAGGCCCCAGCATTTT. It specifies CASRPGTDPRPQHF.

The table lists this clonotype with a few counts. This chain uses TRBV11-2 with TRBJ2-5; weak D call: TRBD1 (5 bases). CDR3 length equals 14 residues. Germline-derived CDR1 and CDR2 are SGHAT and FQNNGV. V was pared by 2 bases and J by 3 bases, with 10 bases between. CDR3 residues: CASSLLLGEETQYF. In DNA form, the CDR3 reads TGTGCCAGCAGCTTACTTCTAGGGGAAGAGACCCAGTACTTC. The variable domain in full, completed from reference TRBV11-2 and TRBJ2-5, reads EAGVAQSPRYKIIEKRQSVAFWCNPISGHATLYWYQQILGQGPKLLIQFQNNGVVDDSQLPKDRFSAERLKGVDSTLKIQPAKLEDSAVYLCASSLLLGEETQYFGPGTRLLVL.

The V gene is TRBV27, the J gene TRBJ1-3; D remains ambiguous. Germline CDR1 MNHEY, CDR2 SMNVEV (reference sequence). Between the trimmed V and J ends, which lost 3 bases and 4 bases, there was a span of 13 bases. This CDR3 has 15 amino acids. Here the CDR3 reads CASSLLGPTGNTIYF. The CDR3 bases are TGTGCCAGCAGTTTGCTCGGGCCTACGGGAAACACCATATATTTT.

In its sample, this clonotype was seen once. The CDR3 nucleotides are TGCAGTGCTAGCAAGGTGGGACAGTCCTCTGGAAACACCATATATTTT. This gives the protein CSASKVGQSSGNTIYF. V gene TRBV20-1 combines with J gene TRBJ1-3; 7 bases fit TRBD1. Germline V lookup: CDR1 DFQATT, CDR2 SNEGSKA (reference sequence). The trim removed 3 bases at V and 0 bases at J, leaving 8 bases unmatched. The CDR3 consists of 16 residues.

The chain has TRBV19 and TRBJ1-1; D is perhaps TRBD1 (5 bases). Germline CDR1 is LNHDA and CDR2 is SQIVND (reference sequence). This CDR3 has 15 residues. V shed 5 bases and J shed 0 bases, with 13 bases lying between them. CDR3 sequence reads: CASSLGTPMNTEAFF. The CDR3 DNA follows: TGTGCCAGTAGTTTAGGGACTCCAATGAACACTGAAGCTTTCTTT. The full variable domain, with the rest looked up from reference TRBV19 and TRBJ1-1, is DGGITQSPKYLFRKEGQNVTLSCEQNLNHDAMYWYRQDPGQGLRLIYYSQIVNDFQKGDIAEGYSVSREKKESFPLTVTSAQKNPTAFYLCASSLGTPMNTEAFFGQGTRLTVV.

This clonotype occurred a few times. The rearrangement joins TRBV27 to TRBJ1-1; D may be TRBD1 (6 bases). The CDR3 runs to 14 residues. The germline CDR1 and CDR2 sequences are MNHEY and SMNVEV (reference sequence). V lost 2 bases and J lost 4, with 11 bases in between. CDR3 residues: CASSLEGGTTEAFF. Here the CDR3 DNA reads TGTGCCAGCAGTTTAGAGGGGGGGACCACTGAAGCTTTCTTT.

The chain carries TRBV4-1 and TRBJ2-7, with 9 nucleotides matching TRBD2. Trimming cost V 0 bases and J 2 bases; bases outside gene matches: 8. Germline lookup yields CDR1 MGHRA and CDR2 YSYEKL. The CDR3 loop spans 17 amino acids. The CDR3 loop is CASSQDHPSGATYEQYF. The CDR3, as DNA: TGCGCCAGCAGCCAAGATCACCCTAGCGGGGCCACCTACGAGCAGTACTTC.

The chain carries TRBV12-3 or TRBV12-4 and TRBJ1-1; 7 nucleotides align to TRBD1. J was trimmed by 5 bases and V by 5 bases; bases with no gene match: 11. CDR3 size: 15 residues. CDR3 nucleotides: TGTGCCAGCAGTATAGGTCAGGGGGGTTCTACTGAAGCTTTCTTT. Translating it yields CASSIGQGGSTEAFF.

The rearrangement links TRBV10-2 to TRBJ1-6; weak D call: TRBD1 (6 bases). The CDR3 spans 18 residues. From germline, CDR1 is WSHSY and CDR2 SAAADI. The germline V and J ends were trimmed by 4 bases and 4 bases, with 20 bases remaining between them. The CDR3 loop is CASSGGLGSQGYNSPLHF. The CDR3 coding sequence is TGCGCCAGCAGTGGGGGACTCGGTTCCCAGGGGTATAATTCACCCCTCCACTTT.

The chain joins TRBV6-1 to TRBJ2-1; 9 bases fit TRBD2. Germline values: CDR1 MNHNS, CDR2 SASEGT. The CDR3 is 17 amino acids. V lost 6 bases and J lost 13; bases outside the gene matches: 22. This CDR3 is CASSDISTWRGGSIQFF. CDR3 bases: TGTGCCAGCAGCGATATATCAACTTGGCGGGGGGGCTCTATTCAGTTCTTC.

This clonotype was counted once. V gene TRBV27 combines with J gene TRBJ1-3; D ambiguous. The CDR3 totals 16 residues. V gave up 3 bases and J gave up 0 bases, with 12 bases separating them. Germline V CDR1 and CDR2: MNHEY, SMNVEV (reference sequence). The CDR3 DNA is TGTGCCAGCAGTTTCGCCTACGACGGCTCTGGAAACACCATATATTTT. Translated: CASSFAYDGSGNTIYF.

Here the CDR3 reads CASSLEWTGRDEQYF. CDR3 in DNA: TGCGCCAGCAGCTTGGAATGGACAGGGCGGGACGAGCAGTACTTC. The chain uses TRBV5-1 and TRBJ2-7; 8 nucleotides agree with TRBD1. Losses at the gene ends were 0 bases for V and 5 bases for J; bases not matched to a gene: 7. In germline, CDR1 is SGHRS, CDR2 YFSETQ. CDR3 length equals 15 residues. Complete variable domain (other parts from reference TRBV5-1 and TRBJ2-7): KAGVTQTPRYLIKTRGQQVTLSCSPISGHRSVSWYQQTPGQGLQFLFEYFSETQRNKGNFPGRFSGRQFSNSRSEMNVSTLELGDSALYLCASSLEWTGRDEQYFGPGTRLTVT.

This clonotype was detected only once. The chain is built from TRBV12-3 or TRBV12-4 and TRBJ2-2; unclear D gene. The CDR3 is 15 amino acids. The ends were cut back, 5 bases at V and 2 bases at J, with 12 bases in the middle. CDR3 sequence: CASSPPGLNTGELFF. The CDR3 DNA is TGTGCCAGCAGTCCCCCAGGTCTAAACACCGGGGAGCTGTTTTTT.